This TCR beta chain was observed in a study of vaccination effects on CD4 cells after COVID-19 (dated by TCRdb to about 2022). Describing the broader study: Two doses of either the BNT162b2 or the mRNA-1273 mRNA SARS-CoV-2 vaccine were administered to participants. SARS-CoV-2 spike-specific CD4+ TCR repertoires were compared before and after mRNA vaccination in COVID-19 convalescent patients and in infection-naive vaccine recipients. The full study included 10 COVID-19 convalescent patients and several SARS-CoV-2-naive healthy vaccine recipients. Cultures from other donors in the study were sequenced with the Oncomine TCR Beta short-read assay on an Illumina iSeq 100.

The library relied on the immunoSEQ multiplex PCR assay. DNA from the cultured and isolated CD4+ T cells underwent TCR beta CDR3 sequencing. Regarding the original processing steps: Non-productive TCR sequences were removed, reads were trimmed to the CDR3 region, and CDR3s of at least 7 amino acids were retained. Antigen-specific clonotypes were identified with the MANAFEST web app by comparing expansion in peptide wells against reference cultures. To count as positive, a clone had to show expansion at FDR<0.05 compared with the reference and with all other wells, an odds ratio above 5, and a frequency above 0.1% in two replicate wells. Cross-reactive clonotypes were defined as significantly expanded in SARS-CoV-2 spike wells and in at least one common cold coronavirus spike condition. Levenshtein distance calculated with the stringdist R package was used to assess CDR3 similarity, and unrooted trees were constructed with ape in R 3.6.1. Imported from immuneACCESS, the table was reduced by TCRdb to in-frame sequences with V and J called. These copies leave out some clones; in studies compared against another copy, an unresolved V gene accounts for under half, and the cause of the remainder is not known. The V and J calls and the clone size are those of that table, but D and trimming were determined from the DNA. The sample table lists about 73,000 clones, 65% to 75% of them with a count of one. The ten largest account for around 2.9% of the sample.

On this clone itself: Its binding antigen is unknown. No base quality information exists; no much larger clone differs at one position.

V is pared back by 6 bases and J by 0 bases, with 6 bases lying between the germline termini. Including the terminal cysteine and phenylalanine, the CDR3 comprises 13 residues. Only the CDR3 portion is preserved as DNA: 39 bases, with reading frame beginning at the first base. Per the germline V gene, SNHLY is the CDR1 and FYNNEI is the CDR2. In the ViraFEST assay, PBMC were stimulated with viral peptide pools, and TCR sequencing was then used to find antigen-specific CD4+ T cell clonotypes based on their expansion. After less than 13 days of culture, CD4+ T cells were isolated with the EasySep CD4+ T cell isolation kit. Negative nucleocapsid antibody results before and after vaccination confirmed that the healthy vaccine recipients had no prior SARS-CoV-2 infection. Some 2 million PBMC per well were cultured in IMDM with 5% human AB serum, 8.5 to 10 IU/ml IL-2 and gentamicin, plus 10 ug/ml peptides. On days 3 and 7, half of the culture medium was replaced with fresh IL-2-containing medium. Each peptide stimulation condition was cultured in triplicate wells unless otherwise noted. PBMC were separated from whole blood using Ficoll-Paque Plus gradient centrifugation and were then either cryopreserved at -140C or used fresh. The overlapping peptide pools covered the spike proteins of SARS-CoV-2 and of the common cold coronaviruses HCoV-NL63, HCoV-OC43 and HCoV-229E. The QIAamp micro DNA kit was used to extract genomic DNA from the cultured CD4+ T cells.

Findings and caveats that apply to the study as a whole: The study was limited by a small number of convalescent patients, and early post-infection timepoints were lacking. At late post-vaccination timepoints, both infection-induced and vaccine-induced clones showed marked clonal contraction, consistent with waning T cell responses. In healthy vaccine recipients, vaccine-induced clones were almost all SARS-CoV-2 mono-reactive, with only 1 of 255 being cross-reactive with common cold coronaviruses.

The sample was CD4+ T cells from PBMCs cultured with HCoV-NL63 spike peptides, taken before COVID-19 vaccination. The sample's cell subset or site label, in plain terms: HCoV-NL63 spike overlapping peptide pool stimulation. The chain links TRBV2 with TRBJ1-3, with no confidently assigned D gene. The receptor was isolated from a human donor who received a COVID-19 vaccine. The CDR3: CASSEDSGNTIYF. In nucleotide form, the sequence is TGTGCCAGCAGCGAGGACTCTGGAAACACCATATATTTT.